These 9 T cell receptor beta chains originate from one sample sequenced in a study of T-cell reconstitution after alpha-beta-depleted transplantation in children listed by TCRdb under 2016. This sample's treatment or condition label indicates: allogeneic hematopoietic cell transplantation with graft depleted of TCRalphabeta T cells and CD19 B cells. The library was made by PCR. The data were produced on an Illumina HiSeq 2500. TCR library preparation used molecular barcoding, with unique molecular identifiers applied to normalize quantification of the TCRbeta repertoire. The public reads were run again by TCRdb, first through fastp at Q25 and then through MiXCR, and only productive beta chains were kept. Each entry is one CDR3 protein sequence, shown with its most common DNA and genes. The sample yields 490,000 or so distinct CDR3 sequences; about 11% were counted once. The ten largest clones represent about 2.1% of the sample.

The sample was PBMCs, taken before TCRalphabeta/CD19-depleted stem cell transplant. The receptor set was obtained from a child under 10 years old with inherited bone marrow failure, due to receive a stem cell transplant.

This clonotype has at least ten counts. The chain carries TRBV20-1 and TRBJ1-5; weak D call: TRBD1 (5 bases). Germline V gene sequence: CDR1 DFQATT, CDR2 SNEGSKA (reference sequence). The CDR3 length is 15 residues. Trimming stripped 4 bases from V and 8 bases from J, with 21 bases between. Here the CDR3 DNA reads TGCAGTGCTACCCTCGGGGAGGGACCGGGGGAGCCCCAGCATTTT. It specifies CSATLGEGPGEPQHF.

The J gene is TRBJ2-1, the V gene TRBV12-3 or TRBV12-4; 13 bases agree with TRBD2. The CDR3 is made up of 18 amino acids. V lost 5 bases to trimming and J lost 6 bases; unmatched junction nucleotides: 13. The CDR3, as DNA: TGTGCCAGCAGTAAGGGACTAGCGGGATTGATATACCGCAATGAGCAGTTCTTC. Translated: CASSKGLAGLIYRNEQFF.

This clonotype was observed many times. V gene TRBV27 combines with J gene TRBJ1-2; TRBD1 is a possible D gene (5 bases). Per the germline V gene, CDR1 is MNHEY and CDR2 is SMNVEV (reference sequence). Trimming shortened V by 5 bases and J by 8 bases, and 15 bases separated the two germline ends. There are 13 residues in the CDR3. CDR3 region: CASSIGHKGGYTF. The CDR3 bases are TGTGCCAGCAGTATCGGGCATAAGGGGGGCTACACCTTC.

This clonotype has at least ten counts. V usage is TRBV21-1 and J usage is TRBJ2-3; the D call of TRBD2 is as the table states it, not checked on the DNA. TRBV21-1 is a known pseudogene. The CDR3 length is 14 residues. The CDR3 spells CASSPSEPADTQYF. The CDR3 bases are TGTGCCAGCAGCCCCTCGGAGCCGGCAGATACGCAGTATTTT.

There are many counts of this clonotype. The V gene is TRBV5-8, the J gene TRBJ2-1; D remains ambiguous. Trimming pared 10 bases from V and 0 bases from J, leaving 14 bases between. Germline V lookup: CDR1 SGHTS, CDR2 YDEGEE. This CDR3 has 14 residues. In nucleotides, the CDR3 is TGTGCCTCCAGGTCGGTTAGCTCCTACAATGAGCAGTTCTTC. As protein: CASRSVSSYNEQFF.

The chain combines TRBV6-1 with TRBJ1-5, with 10 positions matching TRBD1. There are 15 residues in the CDR3. The trim removed 5 bases at V and 7 bases at J, leaving 8 bases unmatched. Germline V gene data show CDR1 as MNHNS and CDR2 as SASEGT. The CDR3: CASSPKTGGDQPQHF. The CDR3 DNA is TGTGCCAGCAGTCCCAAGACAGGGGGCGACCAGCCCCAGCATTTT.

The chain has TRBV19 and TRBJ1-5, with 8 bases aligning to TRBD1. CDR3 length: 15 residues. The trim removed 6 bases at V and 2 bases at J, leaving 6 bases unmatched. Germline-derived CDR1 and CDR2 are LNHDA and SQIVND (reference sequence). The CDR3 bases are TGTGCCAGTAGCGCATCAGGGGGCGGCAATCAGCCCCAGCATTTT. Translating it yields CASSASGGGNQPQHF.

In regard to this clonotype: A read error may explain this, as a much larger clone is one base away. The rearrangement uses TRBV28 and TRBJ1-5, with a possible D match to TRBD1 (5 bases). Germline CDR1 reads MDHEN; CDR2 reads SYDVKM. This CDR3 is built from 16 residues. CDR3 sequence: CASSFRGGYGNEPQHF. CDR3 coding DNA: TGTGCCAGCAGTTTTCGGGGGGGTTACGGCAATGAGCCCCAGCATTTT.

The rearrangement links TRBV19 to TRBJ1-3, with unresolved D. CDR3 length equals 17 residues. V was trimmed by 2 bases and J by 0 bases, leaving 14 bases between them. The germline CDR1 and CDR2 sequences are LNHDA and SQIVND (reference sequence). In DNA, the CDR3 is TGTGCCAGTAGTATATACTACGGACGCAACTCTGGAAACACCATATATTTT. Translated, it gives CASSIYYGRNSGNTIYF. Variable domain in full (rest from reference TRBV19 and TRBJ1-3): DGGITQSPKYLFRKEGQNVTLSCEQNLNHDAMYWYRQDPGQGLRLIYYSQIVNDFQKGDIAEGYSVSREKKESFPLTVTSAQKNPTAFYLCASSIYYGRNSGNTIYFGEGSWLTVV.